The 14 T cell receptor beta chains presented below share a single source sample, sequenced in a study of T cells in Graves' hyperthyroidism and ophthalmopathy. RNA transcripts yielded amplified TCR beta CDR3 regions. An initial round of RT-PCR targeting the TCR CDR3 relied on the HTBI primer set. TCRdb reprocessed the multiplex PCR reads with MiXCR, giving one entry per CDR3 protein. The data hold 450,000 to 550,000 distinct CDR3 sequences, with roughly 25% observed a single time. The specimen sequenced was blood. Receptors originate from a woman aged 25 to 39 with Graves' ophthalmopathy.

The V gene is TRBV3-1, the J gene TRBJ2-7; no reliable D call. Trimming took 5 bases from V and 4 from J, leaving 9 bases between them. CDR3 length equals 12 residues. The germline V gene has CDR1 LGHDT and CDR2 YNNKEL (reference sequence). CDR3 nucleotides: TGTGCCAGCAGCACGACTCGATACGAGCAGTACTTC. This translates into CASSTTRYEQYF.

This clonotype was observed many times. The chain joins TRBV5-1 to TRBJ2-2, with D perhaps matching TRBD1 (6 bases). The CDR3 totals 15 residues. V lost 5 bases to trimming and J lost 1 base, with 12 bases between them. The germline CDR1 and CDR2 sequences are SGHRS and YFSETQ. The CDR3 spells CASSSGQMNTGELFF. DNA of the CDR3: TGCGCCAGCAGTTCGGGACAAATGAACACCGGGGAGCTGTTTTTT.

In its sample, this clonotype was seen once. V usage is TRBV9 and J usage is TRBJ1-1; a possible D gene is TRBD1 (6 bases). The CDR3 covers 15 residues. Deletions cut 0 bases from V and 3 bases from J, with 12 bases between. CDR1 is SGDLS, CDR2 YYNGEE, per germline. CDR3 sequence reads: CASSVGGGWDTEAFF. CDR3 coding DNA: TGTGCCAGCAGCGTAGGAGGGGGGTGGGACACTGAAGCTTTCTTT.

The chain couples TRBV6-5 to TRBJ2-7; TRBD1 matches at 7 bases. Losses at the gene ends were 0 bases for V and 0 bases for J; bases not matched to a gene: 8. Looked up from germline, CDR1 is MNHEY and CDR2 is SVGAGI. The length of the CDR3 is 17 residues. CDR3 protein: CASSYSSGTAFSYEQYF. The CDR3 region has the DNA TGTGCCAGCAGTTACTCGTCCGGGACAGCCTTCTCCTACGAGCAGTACTTC.

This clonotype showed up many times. The CDR3 bases are TGTGCCACCAGCAGAGAAACAGGGTGGGAGACCCAGTACTTC. As protein: CATSRETGWETQYF. V is TRBV15 and J is TRBJ2-5; possibly TRBD1 for D (6 bases). Looked up from germline, CDR1 is LNHNV and CDR2 is YYDKDF (reference sequence). V was cut by 0 bases and J by 5 bases, with 10 bases left in between. This CDR3 is built from 14 residues.

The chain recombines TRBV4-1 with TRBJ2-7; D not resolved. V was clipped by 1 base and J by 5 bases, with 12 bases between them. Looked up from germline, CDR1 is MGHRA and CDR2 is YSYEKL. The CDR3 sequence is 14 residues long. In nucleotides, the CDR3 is TGCGCCAGCAGCCAAGTGGGCGGTATAGACGAGCAGTACTTC. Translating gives CASSQVGGIDEQYF.

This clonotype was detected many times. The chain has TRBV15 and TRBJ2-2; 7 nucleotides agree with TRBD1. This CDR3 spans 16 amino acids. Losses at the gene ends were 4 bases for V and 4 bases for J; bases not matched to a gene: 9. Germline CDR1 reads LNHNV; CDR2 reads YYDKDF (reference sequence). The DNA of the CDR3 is TGTGCCACCAGCACCCACAGGGGTCGGGTCACCGGGGAGCTGTTTTTT. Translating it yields CATSTHRGRVTGELFF. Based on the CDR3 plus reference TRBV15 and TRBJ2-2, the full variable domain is DAMVIQNPRYQVTQFGKPVTLSCSQTLNHNVMYWYQQKSSQAPKLLFHYYDKDFNNEADTPDNFQSRRPNTSFCFLDIRSPGLGDTAMYLCATSTHRGRVTGELFFGEGSRLTVL.

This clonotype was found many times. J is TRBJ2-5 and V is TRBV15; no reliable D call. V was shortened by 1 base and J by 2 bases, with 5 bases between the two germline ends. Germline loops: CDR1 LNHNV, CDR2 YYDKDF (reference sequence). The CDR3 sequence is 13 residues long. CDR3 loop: CATSRVQQETQYF. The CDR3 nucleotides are TGTGCCACCAGCAGAGTACAGCAAGAGACCCAGTACTTC.

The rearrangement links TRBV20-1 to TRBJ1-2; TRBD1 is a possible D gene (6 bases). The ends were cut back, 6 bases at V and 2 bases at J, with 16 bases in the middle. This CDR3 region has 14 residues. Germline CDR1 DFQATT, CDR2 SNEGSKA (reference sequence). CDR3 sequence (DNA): TGCAGTGCGTCCCCGGGACACGACAACTATGGCTACACCTTC. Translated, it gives CSASPGHDNYGYTF.

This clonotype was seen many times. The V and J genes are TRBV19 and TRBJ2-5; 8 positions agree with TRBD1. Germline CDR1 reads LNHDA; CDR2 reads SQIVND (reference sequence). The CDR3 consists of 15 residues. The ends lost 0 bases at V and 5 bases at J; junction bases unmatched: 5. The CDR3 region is CASSIDTGGRETQYF. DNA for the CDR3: TGTGCCAGTAGTATAGACACAGGGGGACGGGAGACCCAGTACTTC.

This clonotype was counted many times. The CDR3 loop reads CASSITTNSNQPQHF. In DNA, the CDR3 is TGTGCCAGTAGTATCACCACGAATAGCAATCAGCCCCAGCATTTT. This rearrangement joins TRBV19 to TRBJ1-5; D gene uncertain. Germline assignment: CDR1 LNHDA and CDR2 SQIVND (reference sequence). The length of the CDR3 is 15 residues. Trimming left V 3 bases short and J 0 bases short, with 9 bases between. The full variable domain, rest sourced from reference TRBV19 and TRBJ1-5, is DGGITQSPKYLFRKEGQNVTLSCEQNLNHDAMYWYRQDPGQGLRLIYYSQIVNDFQKGDIAEGYSVSREKKESFPLTVTSAQKNPTAFYLCASSITTNSNQPQHFGDGTRLSIL.

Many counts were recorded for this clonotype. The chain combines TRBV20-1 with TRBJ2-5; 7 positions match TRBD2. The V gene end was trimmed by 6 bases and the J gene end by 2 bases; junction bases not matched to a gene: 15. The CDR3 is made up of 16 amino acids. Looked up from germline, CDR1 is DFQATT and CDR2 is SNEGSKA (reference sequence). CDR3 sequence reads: CSAPDLGRGGQETQYF. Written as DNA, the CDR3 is TGCAGTGCCCCAGACTTGGGGAGGGGCGGGCAAGAGACCCAGTACTTC.

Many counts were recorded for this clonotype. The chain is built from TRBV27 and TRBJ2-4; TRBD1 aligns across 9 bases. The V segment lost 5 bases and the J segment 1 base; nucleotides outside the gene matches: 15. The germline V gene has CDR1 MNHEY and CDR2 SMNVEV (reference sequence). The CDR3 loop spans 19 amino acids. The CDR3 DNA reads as TGTGCCAGCAGTCCCTGGGACAGGGAAACGCTATACGCCAAAAACATTCAGTACTTC. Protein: CASSPWDRETLYAKNIQYF.

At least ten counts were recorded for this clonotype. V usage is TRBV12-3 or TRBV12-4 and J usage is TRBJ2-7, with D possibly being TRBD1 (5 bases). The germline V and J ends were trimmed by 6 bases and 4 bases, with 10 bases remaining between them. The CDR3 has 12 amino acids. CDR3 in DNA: TGTGCCAGCAGACAATCAGGGTACGAGCAGTACTTC. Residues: CASRQSGYEQYF.